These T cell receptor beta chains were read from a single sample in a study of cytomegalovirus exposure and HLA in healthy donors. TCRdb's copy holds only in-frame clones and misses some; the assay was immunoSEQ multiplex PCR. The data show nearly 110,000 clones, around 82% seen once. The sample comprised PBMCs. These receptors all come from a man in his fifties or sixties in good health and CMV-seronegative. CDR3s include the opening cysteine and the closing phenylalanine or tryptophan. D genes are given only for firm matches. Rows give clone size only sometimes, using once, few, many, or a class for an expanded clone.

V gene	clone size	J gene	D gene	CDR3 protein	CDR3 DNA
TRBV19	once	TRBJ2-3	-	CASSIFAGSTDTQYF	TGTGCCAGTAGTATATTTGCAGGTTCCACAGATACGCAGTATTTT
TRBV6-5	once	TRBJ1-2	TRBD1	CASSSNRGRYTF	TGTGCCAGCAGTTCCAACAGGGGACGCTACACCTTC
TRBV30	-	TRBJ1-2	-	CAWSVGSSLFYGYTF	TGTGCCTGGAGTGTCGGGTCTTCCCTCTTCTATGGCTACACCTTC
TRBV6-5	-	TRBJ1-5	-	CASSSGGTGQPQHF	TGTGCCAGCAGCTCTGGAGGAACTGGTCAGCCCCAGCATTTT
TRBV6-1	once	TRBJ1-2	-	CASSEALPGSGSYTF	TGTGCCAGCAGTGAAGCGCTTCCGGGGTCCGGAAGCTACACCTTC
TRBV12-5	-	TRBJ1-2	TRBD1	CASGLSHRGHGYTF	TGTGCTAGTGGTTTGTCACACAGGGGGCATGGCTACACCTTC
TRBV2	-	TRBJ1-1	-	CASSDRLRTEAFF	TGTGCCAGCAGTGACAGGCTTCGCACTGAAGCTTTCTTT
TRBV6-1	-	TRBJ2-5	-	CASKGGIPQYF	TGTGCCAGCAAGGGCGGGATTCCCCAGTACTTC
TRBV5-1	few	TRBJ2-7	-	CASSPGDRGSYEQYF	TGCGCCAGCAGCCCGGGGGACAGAGGGTCCTACGAGCAGTACTTC
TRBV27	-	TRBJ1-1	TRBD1	CASKGAQGALSTEAFF	TGTGCCAGCAAAGGGGCACAGGGGGCGCTTAGCACTGAAGCTTTCTTT
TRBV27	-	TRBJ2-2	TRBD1	CASIARGQGAIGELFF	TGTGCCAGCATCGCTCGCGGGCAGGGGGCAATCGGGGAGCTGTTTTTT
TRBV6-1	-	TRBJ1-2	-	CASSEARGVYGYTF	TGTGCCAGCAGTGAAGCCCGGGGTGTATATGGCTACACCTTC
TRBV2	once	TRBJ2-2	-	CASSDRQQNTGELFF	TGTGCCAGCAGTGATCGACAGCAAAACACCGGGGAGCTGTTTTTT
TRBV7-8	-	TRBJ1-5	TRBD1	CASSLVPGGRQPQHF	TGTGCCAGCAGCTTAGTGCCAGGGGGTAGGCAGCCCCAGCATTTT
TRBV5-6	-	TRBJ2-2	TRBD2	CASSSLAGVNTGELFF	TGTGCCAGCAGCTCTCTAGCGGGGGTAAACACCGGGGAGCTGTTTTTT
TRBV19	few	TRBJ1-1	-	CASTEGMNTEAFF	TGTGCCAGTACCGAGGGTATGAACACTGAAGCTTTCTTT
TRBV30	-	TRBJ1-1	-	CAWAGRGAEAFF	TGTGCCTGGGCGGGGAGGGGCGCTGAAGCTTTCTTT
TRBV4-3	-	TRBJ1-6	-	CASSQDSGRNNSPLHF	TGCGCCAGCAGCCAAGATTCTGGCAGGAACAATTCACCCCTCCACTTT
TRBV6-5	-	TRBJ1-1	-	CASSTVMNTEAFF	TGTGCCAGCAGCACAGTGATGAACACTGAAGCTTTCTTT
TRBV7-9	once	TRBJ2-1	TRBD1	CASSPRGTGDGNEQFF	TGTGCCAGCAGCCCCAGGGGGACAGGGGACGGCAATGAGCAGTTCTTC
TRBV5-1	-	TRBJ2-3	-	CASAIQDSSTDTQYF	TGCGCCAGCGCAATTCAGGATTCTAGCACAGATACGCAGTATTTT
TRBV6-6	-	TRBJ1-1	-	CASSYSGHSNTEAFF	TGTGCCAGCAGTTACTCGGGACATTCGAACACTGAAGCTTTCTTT
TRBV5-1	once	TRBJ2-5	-	CASSLVGGGETQYF	TGCGCCAGCAGCTTGGTAGGTGGCGGAGAGACCCAGTACTTC
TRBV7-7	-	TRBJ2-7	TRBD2	CASSLAGGLSYEQYF	TGTGCTAGCAGCTTAGCGGGGGGATTAAGCTACGAGCAGTACTTC
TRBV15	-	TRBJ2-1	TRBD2	CATSSVAGGFLF	TGTGCCACCAGCAGTGTAGCGGGGGGATTTCTCTTC
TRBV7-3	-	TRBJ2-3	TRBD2	CASSPGLAGDTQYF	TGTGCCAGCAGCCCGGGACTAGCGGGAGATACGCAGTATTTT
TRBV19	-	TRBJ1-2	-	CASATEANYGYTF	TGTGCCAGTGCGACAGAGGCGAACTATGGCTACACCTTC
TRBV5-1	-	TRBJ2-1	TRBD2	CASSLAGLAYNEQFF	TGCGCCAGCAGCTTGGCTGGACTAGCCTACAATGAGCAGTTCTTC
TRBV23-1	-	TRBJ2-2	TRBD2	CASSLNPSGGNTGELFF	TGCGCCAGCAGTCTTAACCCTAGCGGGGGGAACACCGGGGAGCTGTTTTTT